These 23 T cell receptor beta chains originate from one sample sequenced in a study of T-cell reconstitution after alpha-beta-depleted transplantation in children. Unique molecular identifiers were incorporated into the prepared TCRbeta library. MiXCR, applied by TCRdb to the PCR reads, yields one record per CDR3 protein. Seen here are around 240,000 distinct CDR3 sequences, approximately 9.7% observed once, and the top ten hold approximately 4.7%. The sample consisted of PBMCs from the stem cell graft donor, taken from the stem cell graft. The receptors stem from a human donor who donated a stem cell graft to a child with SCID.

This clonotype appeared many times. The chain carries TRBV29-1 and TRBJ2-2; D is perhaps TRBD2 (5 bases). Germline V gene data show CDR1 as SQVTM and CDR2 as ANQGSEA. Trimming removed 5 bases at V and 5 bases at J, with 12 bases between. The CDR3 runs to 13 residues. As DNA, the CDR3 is TGCAGCGTTTCGGCCAGAGGGACCGGGGAGCTGTTTTTT. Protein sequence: CSVSARGTGELFF.

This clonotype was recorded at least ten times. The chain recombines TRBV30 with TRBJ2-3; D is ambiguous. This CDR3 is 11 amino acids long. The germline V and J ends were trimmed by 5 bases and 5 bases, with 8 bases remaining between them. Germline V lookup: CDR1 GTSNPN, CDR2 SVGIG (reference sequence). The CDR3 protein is CAWGPLDTQYF. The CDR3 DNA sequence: TGTGCCTGGGGCCCCTTAGATACGCAGTATTTT.

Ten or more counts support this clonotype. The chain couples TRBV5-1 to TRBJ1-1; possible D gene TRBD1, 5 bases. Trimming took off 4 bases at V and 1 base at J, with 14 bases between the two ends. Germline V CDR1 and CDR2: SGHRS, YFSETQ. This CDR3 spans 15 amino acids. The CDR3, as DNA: TGCGCCAGCAGCCCGGCGGCAGGGAGGAACACTGAAGCTTTCTTT. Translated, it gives CASSPAAGRNTEAFF. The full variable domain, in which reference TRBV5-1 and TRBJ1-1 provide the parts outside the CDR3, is KAGVTQTPRYLIKTRGQQVTLSCSPISGHRSVSWYQQTPGQGLQFLFEYFSETQRNKGNFPGRFSGRQFSNSRSEMNVSTLELGDSALYLCASSPAAGRNTEAFFGQGTRLTVV.

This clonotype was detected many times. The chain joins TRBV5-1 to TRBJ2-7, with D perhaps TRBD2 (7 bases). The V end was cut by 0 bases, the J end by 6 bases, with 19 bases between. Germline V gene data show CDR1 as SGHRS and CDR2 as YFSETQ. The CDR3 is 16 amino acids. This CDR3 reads CASSLGGGGINSEQYF. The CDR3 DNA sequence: TGCGCCAGCAGCTTGGGTGGCGGGGGCATAAATAGCGAGCAGTACTTC.

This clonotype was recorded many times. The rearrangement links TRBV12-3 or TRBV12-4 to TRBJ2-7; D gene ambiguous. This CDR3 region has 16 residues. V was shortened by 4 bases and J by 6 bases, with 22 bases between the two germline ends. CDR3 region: CASSSQLDPIWSEQYF. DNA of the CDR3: TGTGCCAGCAGTTCACAACTCGATCCCATCTGGAGCGAGCAGTACTTC.

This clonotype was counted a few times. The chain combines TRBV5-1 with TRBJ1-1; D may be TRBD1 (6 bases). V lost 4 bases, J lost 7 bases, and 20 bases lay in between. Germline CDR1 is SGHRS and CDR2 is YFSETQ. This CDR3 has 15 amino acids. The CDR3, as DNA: TGCGCCAGCAGCCTGGGCCACAGGGCTCGTGGTGAAGCTTTCTTT. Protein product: CASSLGHRARGEAFF.

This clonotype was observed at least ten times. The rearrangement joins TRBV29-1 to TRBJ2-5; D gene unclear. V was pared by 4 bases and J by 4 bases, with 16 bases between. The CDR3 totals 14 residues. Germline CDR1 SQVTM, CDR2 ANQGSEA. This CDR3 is CSVVKEYGAETQYF. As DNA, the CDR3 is TGCAGCGTTGTGAAGGAGTACGGAGCAGAGACCCAGTACTTC.

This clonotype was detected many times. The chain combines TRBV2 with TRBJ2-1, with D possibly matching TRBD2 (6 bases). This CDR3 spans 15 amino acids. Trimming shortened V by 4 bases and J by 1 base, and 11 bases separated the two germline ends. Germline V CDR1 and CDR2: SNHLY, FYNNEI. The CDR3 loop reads CASSGGLRSYNEQFF. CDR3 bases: TGTGCCAGCAGTGGGGGACTCCGATCCTACAATGAGCAGTTCTTC.

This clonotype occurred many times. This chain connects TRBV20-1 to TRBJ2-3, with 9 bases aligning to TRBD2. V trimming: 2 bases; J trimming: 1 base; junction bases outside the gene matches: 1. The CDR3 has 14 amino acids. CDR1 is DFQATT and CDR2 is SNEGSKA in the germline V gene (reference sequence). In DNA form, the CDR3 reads TGCAGTGCTAGACCTAGCGGGGGCACAGATACGCAGTATTTT. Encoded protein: CSARPSGGTDTQYF.

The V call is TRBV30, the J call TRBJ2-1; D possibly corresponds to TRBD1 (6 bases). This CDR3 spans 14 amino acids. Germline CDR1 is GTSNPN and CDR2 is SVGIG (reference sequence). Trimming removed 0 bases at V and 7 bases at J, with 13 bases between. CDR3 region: CAWSVQGRSNEQFF. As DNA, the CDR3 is TGTGCCTGGAGTGTACAGGGTAGATCAAATGAGCAGTTCTTC.

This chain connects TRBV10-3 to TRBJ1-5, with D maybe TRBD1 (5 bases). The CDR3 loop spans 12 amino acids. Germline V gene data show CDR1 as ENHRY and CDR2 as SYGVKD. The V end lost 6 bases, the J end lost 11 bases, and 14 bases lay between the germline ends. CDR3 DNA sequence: TGTGCCATCAGCGACGCTGGGGGTACCCAGCATTTT. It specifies CAISDAGGTQHF.

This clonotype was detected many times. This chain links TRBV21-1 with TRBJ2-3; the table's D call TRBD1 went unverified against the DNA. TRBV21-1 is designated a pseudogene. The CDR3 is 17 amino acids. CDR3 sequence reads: CASSNPRGDTQRDTQYF. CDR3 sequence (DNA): TGTGCCAGCAGCAACCCCAGGGGGGACACCCAGAGAGATACGCAGTATTTT.

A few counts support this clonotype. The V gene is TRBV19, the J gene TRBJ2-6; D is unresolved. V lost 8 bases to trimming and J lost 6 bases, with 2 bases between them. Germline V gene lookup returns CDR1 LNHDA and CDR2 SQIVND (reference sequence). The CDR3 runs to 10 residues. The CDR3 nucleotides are TGTGCCAGTGAGGCCAACGTCCTGACTTTC. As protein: CASEANVLTF.

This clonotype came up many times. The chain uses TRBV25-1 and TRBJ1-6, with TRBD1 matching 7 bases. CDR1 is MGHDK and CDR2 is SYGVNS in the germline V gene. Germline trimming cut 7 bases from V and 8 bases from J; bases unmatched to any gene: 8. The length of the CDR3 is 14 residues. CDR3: CASTQGPRDSPLHF. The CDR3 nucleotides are TGTGCCAGCACACAGGGGCCGCGCGATTCACCCCTCCACTTT.

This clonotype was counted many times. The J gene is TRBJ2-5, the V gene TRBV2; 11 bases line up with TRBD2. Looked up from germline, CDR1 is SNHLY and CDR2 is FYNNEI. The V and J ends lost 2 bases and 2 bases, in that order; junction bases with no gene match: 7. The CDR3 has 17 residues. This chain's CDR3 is CASSEIPSGGLQETQYF. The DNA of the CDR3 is TGTGCCAGCAGTGAAATCCCTAGCGGGGGGCTTCAAGAGACCCAGTACTTC. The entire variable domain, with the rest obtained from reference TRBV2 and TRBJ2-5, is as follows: EPEVTQTPSHQVTQMGQEVILRCVPISNHLYFYWYRQILGQKVEFLVSFYNNEISEKSEIFDDQFSVERPDGSNFTLKIRSTKLEDSAMYFCASSEIPSGGLQETQYFGPGTRLLVL.

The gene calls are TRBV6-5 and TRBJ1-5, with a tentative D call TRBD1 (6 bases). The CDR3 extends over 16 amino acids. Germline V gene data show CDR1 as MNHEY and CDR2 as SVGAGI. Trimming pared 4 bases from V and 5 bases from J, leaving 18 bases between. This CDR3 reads CASSSPGHRVDQPQHF. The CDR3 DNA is TGTGCCAGCAGTTCGCCGGGGCACAGGGTCGATCAGCCCCAGCATTTT.

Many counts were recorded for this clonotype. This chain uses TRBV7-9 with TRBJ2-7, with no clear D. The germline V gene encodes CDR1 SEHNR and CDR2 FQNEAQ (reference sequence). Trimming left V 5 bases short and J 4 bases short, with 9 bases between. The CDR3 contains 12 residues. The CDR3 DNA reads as TGTGCCAGCAGCCCCCAGGCATACGAGCAGTACTTC. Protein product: CASSPQAYEQYF.

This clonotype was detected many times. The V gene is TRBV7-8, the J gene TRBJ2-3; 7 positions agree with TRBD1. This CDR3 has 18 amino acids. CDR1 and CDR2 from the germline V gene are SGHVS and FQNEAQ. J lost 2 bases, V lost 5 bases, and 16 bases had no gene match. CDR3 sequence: CASSPYAQGQPPTDTQYF. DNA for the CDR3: TGTGCCAGCAGCCCTTACGCACAGGGACAGCCGCCCACAGATACGCAGTATTTT. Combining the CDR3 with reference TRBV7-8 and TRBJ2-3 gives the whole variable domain GAGVSQSPRYKVAKRGQDVALRCDPISGHVSLFWYQQALGQGPEFLTYFQNEAQLDKSGLPSDRFFAERPEGSVSTLKIQRTQQEDSAVYLCASSPYAQGQPPTDTQYFGPGTRLTVL.

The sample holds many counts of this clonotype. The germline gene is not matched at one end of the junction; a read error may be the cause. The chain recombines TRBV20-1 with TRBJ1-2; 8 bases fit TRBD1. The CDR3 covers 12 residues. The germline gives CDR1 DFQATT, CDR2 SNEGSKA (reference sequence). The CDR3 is CSARDRGYGYTF. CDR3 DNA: TGCAGTGCTCGAGACAGGGGTTATGGCTACACCTTC.

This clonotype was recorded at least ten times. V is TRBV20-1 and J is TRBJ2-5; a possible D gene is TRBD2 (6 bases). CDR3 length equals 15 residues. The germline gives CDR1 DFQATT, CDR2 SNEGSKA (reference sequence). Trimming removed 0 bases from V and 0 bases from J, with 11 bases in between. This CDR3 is CSARDGLANQETQYF. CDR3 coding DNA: TGCAGTGCTAGAGATGGGCTAGCGAACCAAGAGACCCAGTACTTC.

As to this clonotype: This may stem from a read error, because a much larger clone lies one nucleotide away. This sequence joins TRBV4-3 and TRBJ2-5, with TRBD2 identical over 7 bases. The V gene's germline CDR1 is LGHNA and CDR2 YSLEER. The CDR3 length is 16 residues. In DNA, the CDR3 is TGCGCCAGCAGCCAAGTTTCCCGGGGGGAGGCAGAGACCCAGCACTTC. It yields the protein CASSQVSRGEAETQHF.

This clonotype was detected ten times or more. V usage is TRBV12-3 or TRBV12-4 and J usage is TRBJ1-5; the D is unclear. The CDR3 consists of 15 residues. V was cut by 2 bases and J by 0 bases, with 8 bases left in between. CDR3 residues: CASSLMGGSNQPQHF. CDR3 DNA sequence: TGTGCCAGCAGTTTAATGGGCGGTAGCAATCAGCCCCAGCATTTT.

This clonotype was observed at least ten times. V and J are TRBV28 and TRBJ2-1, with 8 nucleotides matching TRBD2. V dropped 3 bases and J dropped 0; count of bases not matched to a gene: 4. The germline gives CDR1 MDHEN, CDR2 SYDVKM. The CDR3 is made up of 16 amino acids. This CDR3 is CASSLAGGSSYNEQFF. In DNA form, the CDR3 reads TGTGCCAGCAGTTTGGCGGGGGGCAGCTCCTACAATGAGCAGTTCTTC.